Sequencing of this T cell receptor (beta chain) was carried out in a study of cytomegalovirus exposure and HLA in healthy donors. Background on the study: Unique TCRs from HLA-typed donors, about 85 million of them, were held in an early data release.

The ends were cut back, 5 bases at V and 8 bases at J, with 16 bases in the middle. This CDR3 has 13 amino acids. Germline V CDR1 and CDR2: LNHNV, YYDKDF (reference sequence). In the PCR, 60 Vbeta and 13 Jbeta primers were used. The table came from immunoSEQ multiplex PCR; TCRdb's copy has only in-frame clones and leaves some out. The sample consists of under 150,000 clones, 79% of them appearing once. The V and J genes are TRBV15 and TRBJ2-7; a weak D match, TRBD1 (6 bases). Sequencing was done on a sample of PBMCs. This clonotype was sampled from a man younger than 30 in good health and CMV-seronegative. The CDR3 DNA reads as TGTGCCACCAGCCCAGACAGGTTTGTGAAGCAGTACTTC. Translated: CATSPDRFVKQYF.